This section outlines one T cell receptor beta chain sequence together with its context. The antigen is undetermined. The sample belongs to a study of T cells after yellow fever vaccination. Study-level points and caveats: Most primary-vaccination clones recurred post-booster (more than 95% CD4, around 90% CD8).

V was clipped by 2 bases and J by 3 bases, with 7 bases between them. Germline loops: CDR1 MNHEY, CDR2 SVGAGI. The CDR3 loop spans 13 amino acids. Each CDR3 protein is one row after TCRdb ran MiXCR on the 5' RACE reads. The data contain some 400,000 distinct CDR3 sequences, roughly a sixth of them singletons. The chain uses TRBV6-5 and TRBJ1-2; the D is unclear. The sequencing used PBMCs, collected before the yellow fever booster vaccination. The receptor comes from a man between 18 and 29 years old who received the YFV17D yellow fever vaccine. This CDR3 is CASSYRRYYGYTF. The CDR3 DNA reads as TGTGCCAGCAGTTACAGGAGATACTATGGCTACACCTTC.